The entry that follows covers one TCR beta chain sequence. Antigen unknown. This same CDR3 is encoded by further DNA sequences in the sample. TCR sequencing used cDNA made by reverse transcription of extracted RNA. Data came from immunoSEQ multiplex PCR; TCRdb stores just in-frame clones and leaves some out. The repertoire consists of about 150,000 clones, with around 87% occurring once and the leading ten covering roughly 16%. The CDR3 runs to 10 residues. The ends were cut back, 6 bases at V and 10 bases at J, with 7 bases in the middle. From germline, CDR1 is MGHDK and CDR2 SYGVNS. Those with alopecia areata gave lesional scalp punch biopsies and peripheral blood. The researchers isolated CD4+ and CD8+ T cells from PBMCs by sorting. This sample stems from a study of CD8+ T cells in alopecia areata. Whole-study findings and limits: Sequencing of scalp samples also includes resident alphabeta T cells from normal skin. Higher clonality was seen in lesional scalp than in normal scalp, especially in alopecia totalis/universalis.

The sequence derives from a human donor with alopecia areata. The starting material was CD8+ T cells sorted from blood, obtained at week 0. The V call is TRBV25-1, the J call TRBJ2-1, with D unclear. The CDR3: CASSGREQFF. The CDR3 DNA reads as TGTGCCAGCAGCGGAAGAGAGCAGTTCTTC. Full variable domain (missing parts from reference TRBV25-1 and TRBJ2-1): EADIYQTPRYLVIGTGKKITLECSQTMGHDKMYWYQQDPGMELHLIHYSYGVNSTEKGDLSSESTVSRIRTEHFPLTLESARPSHTSQYLCASSGREQFFGPGTRLTVL.